The clone carrying this T cell receptor beta chain is a singleton in its sample. No antigen is known for it. This entry belongs to a study of shared clonotypes between healthy human individuals. Study results and limitations: When compared with the clonotypes that were shared by all four sorted-subset donors, the non-shared clonotypes turned out to have lower generation probabilities. Relative to memory subsets, naive subsets generally showed larger estimated richness.

Naive CD8 isolation took CD45RO-negative cells positively selected for CCR7 and excluded terminally differentiated effector memory CD45RA+ cells. Sequenced by immunoSEQ multiplex PCR; TCRdb stores in-frame clones only, minus some. The sample records hundreds of thousands of clones, 95% to 98% being singletons. V trimming: 3 bases; J trimming: 4 bases; junction bases outside the gene matches: 7. The CDR3 runs 17 residues. Germline V gene sequence: CDR1 SGHRS, CDR2 YFSETQ. Sample: naive CD8+ T cells sorted from blood. The sequence derives from a man under 40 in good health. The chain links TRBV5-1 to TRBJ2-3; 14 bases fit TRBD2. For the CDR3, the DNA is TGCGCCAGCAGCTACTTGGGACTAGCGGGAGCGGCAGATACGCAGTATTTT. It codes for CASSYLGLAGAADTQYF.